This TCR beta chain was documented in a study of T cell changes during pregnancy in multiple sclerosis. Produced via immunoSEQ multiplex PCR; TCRdb's table is partial and in-frame only. The data hold 43,000 or so clones, with 85% to 95% observed a single time. Germline CDR1 and CDR2: SGHAT and FQNNGV. The CDR3 is 16 amino acids. The V and J ends lost 6 bases and 0 bases, in that order; junction bases with no gene match: 7. Specimen: peripheral blood, collected in the third trimester of pregnancy. This clonotype originated in a female donor with multiple sclerosis, enrolled in a pregnancy study. The chain recombines TRBV11-2 with TRBJ2-4; 8 nucleotides line up with TRBD2. CDR3 coding DNA: TGTGCCAGCAGGACCCCGGGACTAGAAGCCAAAAACATTCAGTACTTC. Translated: CASRTPGLEAKNIQYF.